The clone carrying this TCR beta chain was picked up many times. Antigen specificity is unknown. This specimen belongs to a study of human T cells and chemical hapten exposure. Study as a whole: A patient group, mainly female, showed alopecia areata, totalis or universalis.

Time point reported: patch test 2, 6 weeks after DPC sensitization. Documented treatment: therapeutic diphenylcyclopropenone sensitization with weekly scalp DPC. Only after blood had been drawn was each patch test applied. Overall study findings and caveats: Once DPC sensitization occurred, TCRs above 1 in 1000 frequency showed no change.

The CDR3 is made up of 14 amino acids. CDR1 SGHAT and CDR2 FQDESV come from the germline V gene (reference sequence). Trimming left V 7 bases short and J 0 bases short, with 11 bases between. Using its own MiXCR run on the RACE reads, TCRdb lists one record per CDR3 protein. The sample yields a few hundred thousand distinct CDR3 sequences, around 6% seen once. This clonotype was sampled from a young woman with alopecia areata. Some clones in this sample may be carry-over from other donors' samples. The rearrangement uses TRBV11-1 and TRBJ2-3; D remains ambiguous. Sample: whole blood, taken in connection with sensitization to the hapten diphenylcyclopropenone (DPC). CDR3 in amino acids: CASKRLPSTDTQYF. DNA of the CDR3: TGTGCCAGCAAGAGGCTTCCTAGCACAGATACGCAGTATTTT.